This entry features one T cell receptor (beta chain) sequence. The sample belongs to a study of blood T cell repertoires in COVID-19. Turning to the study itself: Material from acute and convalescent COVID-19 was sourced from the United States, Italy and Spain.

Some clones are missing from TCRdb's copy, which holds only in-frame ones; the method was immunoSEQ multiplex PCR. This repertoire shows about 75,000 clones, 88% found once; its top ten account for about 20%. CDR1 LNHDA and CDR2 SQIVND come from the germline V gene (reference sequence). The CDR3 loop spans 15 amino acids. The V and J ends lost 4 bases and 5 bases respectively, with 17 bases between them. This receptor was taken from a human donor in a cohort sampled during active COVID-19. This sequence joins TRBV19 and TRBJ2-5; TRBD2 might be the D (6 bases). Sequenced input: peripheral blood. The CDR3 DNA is TGTGCCAGTAGTAAAGGGGCTCCCCGGGGGGAGACCCAGTACTTC. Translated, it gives CASSKGAPRGETQYF.